The 23 T cell receptor beta chains in this list originate from one sample, sequenced in a study of cytomegalovirus exposure and HLA in healthy donors. With 60 Vbeta and 13 Jbeta primers, the PCR was carried out. Profiling relied on immunoSEQ multiplex PCR, and the TCRdb table lists in-frame clones only, not all of them. Of under 300,000 clones listed, 86% are singletons. Sequencing was done on a sample of PBMCs. The receptors were gathered from a man between 35 and 55 years old in good health and CMV-seropositive.

The chain couples TRBV7-9 to TRBJ2-3, with 13 bases that match TRBD2. The CDR3 runs to 16 residues. The J segment lost 3 bases and the V segment lost 6 bases, leaving 6 bases of the junction unmatched. The germline V gene encodes CDR1 SEHNR and CDR2 FQNEAQ (reference sequence). CDR3 residues: CASRSGLAGATDTQYF. CDR3 sequence (DNA): TGTGCCAGCAGGTCCGGACTAGCGGGGGCGACAGATACGCAGTATTTT.

The chain links TRBV4-1 to TRBJ2-2, with TRBD2 matching over 10 bases. This CDR3 has 16 residues. Germline CDR1 is MGHRA and CDR2 is YSYEKL. V was pared by 0 bases and J by 8 bases, with 6 bases of the junction left unmatched. The CDR3 loop reads CASSQDLAGEGGELFF. CDR3 in DNA: TGCGCCAGCAGCCAAGATCTAGCGGGAGAAGGTGGGGAGCTGTTTTTT.

V is TRBV10-3 and J is TRBJ2-3, with 7 bases that match TRBD2. Germline V gene data show CDR1 as ENHRY and CDR2 as SYGVKD. The junction had 14 bases not matched to a gene; V was cut back by 6 bases and J by 5 bases. The CDR3 totals 16 residues. CDR3 nucleotides: TGTGCCATCAGGTCGGGGGAGGGCCGATTCCGAGATACGCAGTATTTT. It is translated as CAIRSGEGRFRDTQYF.

The chain uses TRBV11-2 and TRBJ2-5, with a possible D match to TRBD2 (6 bases). TRBJ2-7 matches the DNA end more closely, so the J call is doubtful. Germline assignment: CDR1 SGHAT and CDR2 FQNNGV. CDR3 length: 17 amino acids. Written as DNA, the CDR3 is TGTGCCAGCAGCGTAGGCCCCCGGGACTTCTTCTCCTACGAGCAGTACTTC. This gives the protein CASSVGPRDFFSYEQYF.

This chain connects TRBV4-1 to TRBJ1-1; D is unclear. The CDR3 spans 16 residues. Germline loops: CDR1 MGHRA, CDR2 YSYEKL. The V gene lost 0 bases and the J gene lost 0 bases, with 11 bases spanning the gap. The CDR3 here is CASSQDAAPMNTEAFF. For the CDR3, the DNA is TGCGCCAGCAGCCAAGATGCGGCCCCTATGAACACTGAAGCTTTCTTT.

This chain joins TRBV4-2 and TRBJ2-6, with D maybe TRBD1 (6 bases). Trimming stripped 0 bases from V and 0 bases from J, with 18 bases between. The length of the CDR3 is 20 residues. The germline V gene has CDR1 LGHNA and CDR2 YNFKEQ. CDR3: CASSQEGTVGAPSGANVLTF. DNA of the CDR3: TGTGCCAGCAGCCAAGAAGGGACCGTGGGGGCCCCCTCTGGGGCCAACGTCCTGACTTTC.

The V and J genes are TRBV28 and TRBJ2-2; 8 bases align to TRBD1. This CDR3 region has 14 residues. Germline trimming cut 6 bases from V and 5 bases from J; bases unmatched to any gene: 5. Germline V lookup: CDR1 MDHEN, CDR2 SYDVKM. The CDR3 DNA reads as TGTGCCAGCAGAGGGGACAGGTCGACCGGGGAGCTGTTTTTT. Its translation is CASRGDRSTGELFF.

This sequence joins TRBV5-8 and TRBJ1-5, with TRBD1 as a possible D gene (5 bases). The CDR3 spans 16 residues. Germline CDR1 is SGHTS and CDR2 is YDEGEE. Trimming pared 5 bases from V and 4 bases from J, leaving 19 bases between. CDR3 loop: CASRPGTARRNQPQHF. Here the CDR3 DNA reads TGTGCCAGCAGGCCCGGGACTGCGCGGAGGAATCAGCCCCAGCATTTT.

The chain couples TRBV5-4 to TRBJ1-2; 9 nucleotides agree with TRBD1. CDR1 and CDR2 from the germline V gene are SGHNT and YYREEE (reference sequence). The CDR3 extends over 14 amino acids. V gave up 0 bases and J gave up 5 bases; unmatched junction bases: 2. This CDR3 reads CASSLDRGLYGYTF. The CDR3 DNA reads TGTGCCAGCAGCTTGGACAGGGGGCTATATGGCTACACCTTC.

Remarks on this clone: Relative to the germline gene, one junction end is altered; a read error may explain this. This chain connects TRBV7-9 to TRBJ1-1; D unresolved. Germline V gene data show CDR1 as SEHNR and CDR2 as FQNEAQ (reference sequence). The CDR3 length is 14 residues. The CDR3 nucleotides are TGTTCCAGCAGCTTAGTCCGGGGTAGAGTTGAAGCTTTCTTT. Its translation: CSSSLVRGRVEAFF.

The chain recombines TRBV6-6 with TRBJ1-2; D is possibly TRBD1 (6 bases). This CDR3 is built from 13 residues. The germline V and J ends were trimmed by 5 bases and 2 bases, with 9 bases remaining between them. CDR1 and CDR2 (germline): MNHNY, SVGAGI (reference sequence). CDR3 amino acids: CASSITGNYGYTF. CDR3 DNA: TGTGCCAGCAGTATCACAGGGAACTATGGCTACACCTTC.

The CDR3 region has the DNA TGTGCCAGCAGCTTGGGGGTGACAGGATACACCGGGGAGCTGTTTTTT. This sequence encodes CASSLGVTGYTGELFF. V and J are TRBV5-5 and TRBJ2-2; perhaps TRBD1 as D (6 bases). Germline loops: CDR1 SGHKS, CDR2 YYEKEE (reference sequence). V was clipped by 0 bases and J by 3 bases, with 12 bases between them. This CDR3 contains 16 residues.

This rearrangement joins TRBV2 to TRBJ1-4; a weak D match, TRBD1 (5 bases). The CDR3 sequence is 14 residues long. Germline V gene sequence: CDR1 SNHLY, CDR2 FYNNEI. V gave up 7 bases and J gave up 0 bases, with 9 bases separating them. CDR3 in amino acids: CASNSGATNEKLFF. The CDR3 DNA reads TGTGCCAGCAACTCGGGGGCAACTAATGAAAAACTGTTTTTT.

This clone turned up a few times. J is TRBJ2-2 and V is TRBV18; D remains ambiguous. Germline CDR1 and CDR2: KGHSH and LQKENI. This CDR3 comprises 12 residues. V was cut by 3 bases and J by 3 bases, with 2 bases left in between. The CDR3 DNA reads as TGTGCCAGCTCACCCTACACCGGGGAGCTGTTTTTT. Encoded protein: CASSPYTGELFF.

The chain is built from TRBV9 and TRBJ1-1, with D perhaps matching TRBD1 (6 bases). The V gene's germline CDR1 is SGDLS and CDR2 YYNGEE. Trimming shortened V by 3 bases and J by 5 bases, and 14 bases separated the two germline ends. This CDR3 has 14 amino acids. CDR3 sequence (DNA): TGTGCCAGCAGCGAGACTTCAGGGGAAACTGAAGCTTTCTTT. The encoded protein is CASSETSGETEAFF. Combining the CDR3 with reference TRBV9 and TRBJ1-1 gives the whole variable domain DSGVTQTPKHLITATGQRVTLRCSPRSGDLSVYWYQQSLDQGLQFLIQYYNGEERAKGNILERFSAQQFPDLHSELNLSSLELGDSALYFCASSETSGETEAFFGQGTRLTVV.

Points on this clone: This same CDR3 is encoded by further DNA sequences in the sample. The chain couples TRBV27 to TRBJ2-7; 8 bases align to TRBD1. V lost 6 bases, J lost 2 bases, and 3 bases stayed unmatched. The CDR3 runs to 13 residues. CDR1 and CDR2 from the germline V gene are MNHEY and SMNVEV (reference sequence). The CDR3 protein is CASSGQGPYEQYF. CDR3 DNA: TGTGCCAGCAGCGGACAGGGTCCCTACGAGCAGTACTTC.

The CDR3 is CASSRRQGNTGELFF. The CDR3 region has the DNA TGTGCCAGCTCGCGCAGACAGGGGAACACCGGGGAGCTGTTTTTT. The chain is built from TRBV18 and TRBJ2-2; 7 bases agree with TRBD1. This CDR3 spans 15 amino acids. Trimming cost V 6 bases and J 1 base; bases outside gene matches: 5. Germline V gives CDR1 KGHSH, CDR2 LQKENI.

The gene calls are TRBV9 and TRBJ2-7; 11 positions match TRBD2. Looked up from germline, CDR1 is SGDLS and CDR2 is YYNGEE. There are 17 residues in the CDR3. V was pared by 3 bases and J by 0 bases, with 8 bases of the junction left unmatched. The CDR3 protein is CASSEGLAGGSSYEQYF. CDR3 bases: TGTGCCAGCAGCGAGGGGCTAGCGGGAGGATCCTCCTACGAGCAGTACTTC.

The CDR3 is CASSENYEQYF. The CDR3 DNA reads TGCGCCAGCAGCGAGAACTACGAGCAGTACTTC. The chain links TRBV5-1 to TRBJ2-7, with no clear D. The CDR3 totals 11 residues. The germline gives CDR1 SGHRS, CDR2 YFSETQ. Trimming removed 4 bases from V and 3 bases from J, with 5 bases in between.

This chain links TRBV19 with TRBJ1-4; 9 bases are a match to TRBD1. Germline CDR1 LNHDA, CDR2 SQIVND (reference sequence). Trimming removed 2 bases from V and 8 bases from J; junction bases left unmatched: 9. There are 16 residues in the CDR3. CDR3 loop: CASSIIPGQGGEKLFF. CDR3 nucleotides: TGTGCCAGTAGTATAATCCCGGGACAGGGTGGAGAAAAACTGTTTTTT.

This rearrangement joins TRBV27 to TRBJ2-3, with TRBD2 as a possible D gene (6 bases). Germline V CDR1 and CDR2: MNHEY, SMNVEV (reference sequence). V was trimmed by 5 bases and J by 4 bases, leaving 16 bases between them. The CDR3 runs 15 residues. The CDR3 DNA is TGTGCCAGCAGTCGTCGGCGGGATGCACCAGATACGCAGTATTTT. Translating it yields CASSRRRDAPDTQYF.

The chain uses TRBV19 and TRBJ1-5, with a tentative D call TRBD1 (6 bases). Germline V lookup: CDR1 LNHDA, CDR2 SQIVND (reference sequence). The V gene lost 3 bases and the J gene lost 0 bases, with 9 bases spanning the gap. The CDR3 runs to 15 residues. CDR3 DNA: TGTGCCAGTAGTATGGACAGTTATAGCAATCAGCCCCAGCATTTT. This translates into CASSMDSYSNQPQHF.

This clone was recorded once. The rearrangement links TRBV9 to TRBJ2-1, with 8 bases fitting TRBD2. V shed 4 bases, J shed 4 bases, and the junction held 7 bases outside the gene matches. CDR1 and CDR2 from the germline V gene are SGDLS and YYNGEE. There are 15 residues in the CDR3. This chain's CDR3 is CASSPSAGEYNEQFF. CDR3 nucleotide sequence: TGTGCCAGCAGCCCCTCAGCGGGAGAGTACAATGAGCAGTTCTTC.